This T cell receptor beta chain was observed in a study of radiotherapy plus CTLA-4 blockade in lung cancer. Findings and caveats of the study: An expansion of tumor-derived TCR clones occurred in blood after radiotherapy plus ipilimumab.

Produced via immunoSEQ multiplex PCR; TCRdb's table is partial and in-frame only. The repertoire holds 13,000 or so clones, with 84% as singletons. This clone showed up just once. Its target is unknown. V dropped 1 base and J dropped 1 base, with 5 bases sitting between them. The CDR3 has 13 amino acids. Germline V lookup: CDR1 SGDLS, CDR2 YYNGEE. Chemo-refractory metastatic non-small-cell lung cancer patients received focal radiation with ipilimumab CTLA-4 blockade. The sequence came from a human donor with non-small cell lung cancer that progressed on radiotherapy plus ipilimumab. V usage is TRBV9 and J usage is TRBJ1-1; D is ambiguous. The specimen comprised peripheral blood, sampled from a patient treated with radiotherapy plus ipilimumab. The DNA of the CDR3 is TGTGCCAGCAGCGTAACACAGAACACTGAAGCTTTCTTT. Translating it yields CASSVTQNTEAFF.